Presented here are 15 T cell receptor beta chains from one specimen sequenced in a study of neurological immune-mediated disorders. A single record per CDR3 protein comes from TCRdb applying MiXCR to the 5' RACE reads. The sample contains 71,000 or so distinct CDR3 sequences, less than 5.5% of which appear only once. Sequenced input: PBMCs. The receptors originated from a woman between 25 and 40 years old with multiple sclerosis.

In its sample, this clonotype was seen many times. An end of the junction does not agree with germline; a read error may underlie this. V usage is TRBV20-1 and J usage is TRBJ1-2; 9 bases fit TRBD1. Germline CDR1 reads DFQATT; CDR2 reads SNEGSKA (reference sequence). This CDR3 is built from 15 residues. CDR3 sequence reads: CSARGPGQGYYGYTF. In DNA form, the CDR3 reads TGCAGTGCAAGAGGGCCGGGACAGGGATACTATGGCTACACCTTC.

This clonotype was detected many times. The J gene is TRBJ1-1, the V gene TRBV10-3; 9 bases are a match to TRBD1. The germline V gene encodes CDR1 ENHRY and CDR2 SYGVKD. The CDR3 has 15 amino acids. The V and J ends lost 4 bases and 3 bases, in that order; junction bases with no gene match: 6. CDR3 protein: CAISGTGVMDTEAFF. As DNA, the CDR3 is TGTGCCATCAGTGGGACAGGGGTAATGGACACTGAAGCTTTCTTT.

This clonotype was observed many times. The chain carries TRBV20-1 and TRBJ2-1; 9 nucleotides agree with TRBD1. The germline V gene encodes CDR1 DFQATT and CDR2 SNEGSKA (reference sequence). V trimming: 6 bases; J trimming: 3 bases; junction bases outside the gene matches: 6. The CDR3 covers 14 residues. The CDR3 protein is CSAGGDRVYNEQFF. CDR3 coding DNA: TGCAGTGCCGGCGGGGACAGGGTCTACAATGAGCAGTTCTTC.

This clonotype came up many times. The rearrangement links TRBV5-1 to TRBJ2-1; the match to TRBD2 covers 8 bases. Germline trimming cut 3 bases from V and 7 bases from J; bases unmatched to any gene: 9. CDR3 length: 15 amino acids. In germline, CDR1 is SGHRS, CDR2 YFSETQ. CDR3 region: CASSSIAGTSNEQFF. CDR3 nucleotides: TGCGCCAGCAGCTCGATAGCGGGAACGTCTAATGAGCAGTTCTTC.

This chain uses TRBV7-2 with TRBJ2-2; TRBD2 matches 11 bases. After removal of 5 bases from V and 4 bases from J, the junction contained 9 bases not matched to a gene. The germline V gene has CDR1 SGHTA and CDR2 FQGNSA. This CDR3 contains 17 residues. The CDR3 DNA sequence: TGTGCCAGCAGCGCCCGTCAGACTAGCGGGGTCACCGGGGAGCTGTTTTTT. As protein: CASSARQTSGVTGELFF.

This clonotype has more than one count but fewer than ten. The chain is built from TRBV20-1 and TRBJ2-7, with D possibly TRBD2 on 6 matching bases. The germline V and J ends were trimmed by 1 base and 0 bases, with 13 bases remaining between them. This CDR3 spans 15 amino acids. From germline, CDR1 is DFQATT and CDR2 SNEGSKA (reference sequence). The CDR3 region is CSARGVGGFSYEQYF. CDR3 nucleotide sequence: TGCAGTGCTAGAGGTGTGGGGGGATTCTCCTACGAGCAGTACTTC.

The V gene is TRBV20-1, the J gene TRBJ2-6; D perhaps matches TRBD1 (5 bases). The CDR3 runs to 16 residues. The V end was cut by 1 base, the J end by 7 bases, with 17 bases between. Germline CDR1 DFQATT, CDR2 SNEGSKA (reference sequence). CDR3 amino acids: CSARVIGANLANVLTF. The CDR3 coding sequence is TGCAGTGCTAGAGTGATAGGGGCGAATCTAGCCAACGTCCTGACTTTC.

This clonotype was seen more than once but under ten times. This CDR3 is CASSPRTGPGLLEAFF. The CDR3 DNA reads as TGCGCCAGCAGCCCCCGGACAGGGCCTGGCCTCCTTGAAGCTTTCTTT. The rearrangement uses TRBV5-1 and TRBJ1-1, with 8 nucleotides matching TRBD1. The CDR3 is 16 amino acids. V was clipped by 4 bases and J by 7 bases; unmatched bases: 15. Per germline, CDR1 SGHRS and CDR2 YFSETQ.

This clonotype occurred many times. This chain links TRBV5-1 with TRBJ2-7, with TRBD1 matching over 7 bases. The V and J ends lost 8 bases and 3 bases, in that order; junction bases with no gene match: 8. In germline, CDR1 is SGHRS, CDR2 YFSETQ. The CDR3 loop spans 13 amino acids. CDR3 in DNA: TGCGCCAGTTCGGGACAGACAAGCTACGAGCAGTACTTC. Protein sequence: CASSGQTSYEQYF.

This clonotype has a count of ten or more. J is TRBJ1-5 and V is TRBV12-3 or TRBV12-4; D remains unclear. The ends were cut back, 5 bases at V and 0 bases at J, with 14 bases in the middle. The CDR3 length is 16 residues. CDR3 sequence (DNA): TGTGCCAGCAGTCCAATCGTCGGGTATAGCAATCAGCCCCAGCATTTT. Its protein product is CASSPIVGYSNQPQHF.

This clonotype has just one count. V usage is TRBV18 and J usage is TRBJ2-5; maybe TRBD1 (6 bases). V was clipped by 0 bases and J by 2 bases, with 10 bases between them. Germline assignment: CDR1 KGHSH and CDR2 LQKENI. The CDR3 spans 15 residues. The CDR3 sequence: CASSPPNREQETQYF. The CDR3 DNA is TGTGCCAGCTCACCACCTAACAGGGAGCAAGAGACCCAGTACTTC.

This clonotype occurred many times. This rearrangement joins TRBV20-1 to TRBJ2-7; 9 nucleotides match TRBD1. This CDR3 comprises 13 residues. CDR1 is DFQATT, CDR2 SNEGSKA, per germline (reference sequence). V dropped 6 bases and J dropped 5; count of bases not matched to a gene: 8. The CDR3 region has the DNA TGCAGTGCCCAGGACAGGGGTTATCACGAGCAGTACTTC. As protein: CSAQDRGYHEQYF.

Points on this clonotype: A much bigger clone sits one base away, suggesting this may be a read error. The V and J genes are TRBV5-6 and TRBJ2-3; D is unclear. Germline CDR1 SGHDT, CDR2 YYEEEE. The V end lost 0 bases, the J end lost 5 bases, and 7 bases lay between the germline ends. CDR3 length: 13 amino acids. CDR3 sequence: CASSLVGKDTQYF. CDR3 nucleotides: TGTGCCAGCAGCTTGGTGGGCAAAGATACGCAGTATTTT.

In its sample, this clonotype was seen many times. The rearrangement links TRBV5-1 to TRBJ2-5, with D perhaps matching TRBD1 or TRBD2 (5 bases each). The V and J ends lost 1 base and 5 bases respectively, with 21 bases between them. The CDR3 covers 17 residues. Germline V gene data show CDR1 as SGHRS and CDR2 as YFSETQ. CDR3 protein: CASSLWSPRGAGETQYF. For the CDR3, the DNA is TGCGCCAGCAGCTTGTGGTCCCCACGAGGGGCTGGTGAGACCCAGTACTTC.

Ten or more counts support this clonotype. This chain connects TRBV20-1 to TRBJ1-6; TRBD1 agrees at 8 bases. This CDR3 has 15 amino acids. From germline, CDR1 is DFQATT and CDR2 SNEGSKA (reference sequence). V lost 1 base and J lost 8; bases outside the gene matches: 7. This chain's CDR3 is CSARATAGGYSPLHF. CDR3 nucleotides: TGCAGTGCTAGAGCTACGGCAGGGGGCTATTCACCCCTCCACTTT.